The source of this TCR beta chain is a study of blood T cells in healthy people across ages. Study-level results: More naive CD4+ cells and higher diversity marked long-lived donors relative to aged donors. Measured against age, TCR beta diversity per million T cells decreased in a roughly linear manner.

Remarks on this clonotype: What it binds is not known.

Primed by a sample-barcoded 5' primer and a J-beta primer mix, a second PCR proceeded for roughly 7 to 11 cycles. Each of the samples gave a minimum of 3 million paired-end reads that contained CDR3. MiXCR, run by TCRdb on the 5' RACE reads, gives a single entry per CDR3 protein. The sample yields hundreds of thousands of distinct CDR3 sequences, nearly 60% seen once. This CDR3 has 19 amino acids. Germline assignment: CDR1 WSHSY and CDR2 SAAADI. V was clipped by 2 bases and J by 2 bases; unmatched bases: 11. The donors, all healthy, were Caucasians living in Russia, aged about 6 to 100. The sequencing sample was made of blood. V gene TRBV10-2 combines with J gene TRBJ2-3, with 12 nucleotides matching TRBD2. This clonotype was sampled from a man aged 25-45 years in good health. CDR3 protein: CASSEAKRLAGVTTDTQYF. CDR3 sequence (DNA): TGCGCCAGCAGTGAGGCAAAGCGACTAGCGGGGGTGACCACAGATACGCAGTATTTT.